One and the same sample provided the 17 T cell receptor beta chains below, sequenced in a study of blood T cells in healthy people across ages. Alongside a J-beta primer mix, a sample-barcoded 5' primer served in a second PCR lasting roughly 6 to 12 cycles. One entry per CDR3 protein, called by TCRdb with MiXCR from the 5' RACE reads. This table has about 1.6 million distinct CDR3 sequences, about 31% appearing once. The sequenced material came from blood. These receptors were taken from a woman aged 30 to 39 in good health.

The V gene is TRBV24-1, the J gene TRBJ1-1; D might be TRBD1 (5 bases). Germline lookup yields CDR1 KGHDR and CDR2 SFDVKD. CDR3 length equals 12 residues. V lost 4 bases and J 4 bases, leaving 6 bases between the germline ends. The CDR3 sequence is CATSDTGTEAFF. CDR3 nucleotides: TGTGCCACCAGTGACACAGGCACTGAAGCTTTCTTT.

This clonotype was observed at least ten times. The gene calls are TRBV7-9 and TRBJ2-3; weak D call: TRBD1 (6 bases). V was shortened by 4 bases and J by 14 bases, with 31 bases between the two germline ends. CDR3 length equals 17 residues. CDR1 is SEHNR and CDR2 is FQNEAQ in the germline V gene (reference sequence). The CDR3 nucleotides read TGTGCCAGCAGCTCCTTTCCCCAAAATATCGACAGGCCACTCCTGTATTTT. It specifies CASSSFPQNIDRPLLYF.

There are a few counts of this clonotype. This rearrangement joins TRBV4-1 to TRBJ2-5; 8 nucleotides align to TRBD1. The CDR3 totals 14 residues. Germline V lookup: CDR1 MGHRA, CDR2 YSYEKL. With 4 bases clipped from V and 11 bases from J, the junction kept 12 bases outside the gene matches. The CDR3 protein is CASSRDRLVGGQYF. The DNA for the CDR3 is TGCGCCAGCAGCCGGGACAGGCTGGTTGGTGGGCAGTACTTC.

The sample holds a few counts of this clonotype. The chain combines TRBV15 with TRBJ2-1; either TRBD1 or TRBD2 may fit D (6 bases each). This CDR3 contains 17 residues. Germline V gene sequence: CDR1 LNHNV, CDR2 YYDKDF (reference sequence). V shed 2 bases and J shed 8 bases, with 22 bases lying between them. CDR3 DNA sequence: TGTGCCACCAGCAGAAGGCGAGGGCTAGCGCCAGGGGATGAGCAGTTCTTC. Amino acid sequence: CATSRRRGLAPGDEQFF.

The rearrangement joins TRBV7-6 to TRBJ2-7; unclear D gene. The CDR3 is 15 residues long. Trimming took 5 bases from V and 0 from J, leaving 14 bases between them. The germline V gene encodes CDR1 SGHVS and CDR2 FNYEAQ. CDR3 sequence: CASSPRRVVSYEQYF. CDR3 sequence (DNA): TGTGCCAGCAGCCCCCGACGGGTCGTCTCCTACGAGCAGTACTTC.

This clonotype was detected only a few times. This chain connects TRBV27 to TRBJ2-4; unclear D gene. The CDR3 sequence is 13 residues long. V was cut by 1 base and J by 1 base, with 2 bases left in between. Germline V gene lookup returns CDR1 MNHEY and CDR2 SMNVEV (reference sequence). Here the CDR3 reads CASSLYAKNIQYF. In nucleotides, the CDR3 is TGTGCCAGCAGTTTATACGCCAAAAACATTCAGTACTTC.

This clonotype has only a few counts. The chain combines TRBV4-1 with TRBJ1-2; perhaps TRBD1 as D (5 bases). The CDR3 has 16 amino acids. Germline V gene data show CDR1 as MGHRA and CDR2 as YSYEKL. The V gene lost 1 base and the J gene lost 4 bases, with 16 bases spanning the gap. CDR3 nucleotide sequence: TGCGCCAGCAGCCAAGCAGGCGCCGGGACCCTCTATGGCTACACCTTC. It encodes CASSQAGAGTLYGYTF.

V usage is TRBV3-1 and J usage is TRBJ1-1; perhaps TRBD1 as D (5 bases). The CDR3 spans 14 residues. V lost 7 bases and J lost 3, with 15 bases in between. Germline CDR1 LGHDT, CDR2 YNNKEL (reference sequence). This CDR3 is CASTLEGRYTEAFF. CDR3 bases: TGTGCCAGCACCCTCGAGGGGAGGTACACTGAAGCTTTCTTT.

The V call is TRBV5-1, the J call TRBJ2-3, with a weak D call TRBD1 (5 bases). Germline loops: CDR1 SGHRS, CDR2 YFSETQ. With 0 bases removed from V and 5 bases from J, the gap between germline ends came to 13 bases. This CDR3 contains 15 residues. The CDR3 loop is CASSLGWAQGDTQYF. For the CDR3, the DNA is TGCGCCAGCAGCTTGGGGTGGGCCCAGGGAGATACGCAGTATTTT.

The chain carries TRBV20-1 and TRBJ2-7; 12 nucleotides line up with TRBD2. Germline-derived CDR1 and CDR2 are DFQATT and SNEGSKA (reference sequence). The CDR3 length is 15 residues. V lost 3 bases, J lost 2 bases, and 5 bases stayed unmatched. CDR3 DNA: TGCAGTGCTAGTCCCCGACTAGCGGGGGCCTACGAGCAGTACTTC. Protein product: CSASPRLAGAYEQYF.

The sample holds one count of this clonotype. The V gene is TRBV5-1, the J gene TRBJ1-1; TRBD1 agrees at 8 bases. V lost 1 base, J lost 1 base, and 3 bases stayed unmatched. The CDR3 runs 15 residues. The germline V gene encodes CDR1 SGHRS and CDR2 YFSETQ. CDR3 region: CASSLTGQENTEAFF. In nucleotides, the CDR3 is TGCGCCAGCAGCTTGACGGGACAGGAGAACACTGAAGCTTTCTTT.

This clonotype is a singleton in its sample. The rearrangement uses TRBV10-3 and TRBJ1-2, with D unclear. The length of the CDR3 is 10 residues. Trimming pared 10 bases from V and 5 bases from J, leaving 8 bases between. CDR1 is ENHRY and CDR2 is SYGVKD in the germline V gene. CDR3 DNA: TGTGCCACCCAAGAGTATGGCTACACCTTC. This sequence encodes CATQEYGYTF.

This clonotype was counted between two and nine times. The CDR3, as DNA: TGTGCCAGCAGCACCACAGGCACCCAAGAGACCCAGTACTTC. This gives the protein CASSTTGTQETQYF. The J gene is TRBJ2-5, the V gene TRBV7-3, with D perhaps matching TRBD1 (5 bases). CDR3 size: 14 residues. CDR1 is SGHTA and CDR2 is FQGTGA in the germline V gene. The ends were cut back, 5 bases at V and 1 base at J, with 11 bases in the middle.

This clonotype was counted between two and nine times. The J gene is TRBJ1-5, the V gene TRBV10-2; 7 bases align to TRBD1. CDR1 WSHSY and CDR2 SAAADI come from the germline V gene. This CDR3 has 13 amino acids. The junction had 3 bases not matched to a gene; V was cut back by 7 bases and J by 3 bases. CDR3 coding DNA: TGCGCCAGCATGACAGGGATCAATCAGCCCCAGCATTTT. It encodes CASMTGINQPQHF.

V is TRBV7-6 and J is TRBJ2-7, with a tentative D call TRBD2 (6 bases). The CDR3 spans 17 residues. The germline V and J ends were trimmed by 3 bases and 7 bases, with 25 bases remaining between them. Germline V gives CDR1 SGHVS, CDR2 FNYEAQ. CDR3 bases: TGTGCCAGCAGCTTCTCCCCGGGGACTGAGCTCCTAGCGGAGCAGTACTTC. Translated: CASSFSPGTELLAEQYF.

V is TRBV3-1 and J is TRBJ2-5; TRBD2 aligns across 13 bases. This CDR3 region has 17 residues. J was trimmed by 9 bases and V by 2 bases; bases with no gene match: 12. CDR1 and CDR2 (germline): LGHDT, YNNKEL (reference sequence). The CDR3 loop is CASSQTSGRAKGGAQYF. CDR3 nucleotide sequence: TGTGCCAGCAGCCAAACTAGCGGGAGGGCCAAGGGGGGGGCCCAGTACTTC.

V and J are TRBV27 and TRBJ2-2, with a possible D match to TRBD1 (7 bases). The germline gives CDR1 MNHEY, CDR2 SMNVEV (reference sequence). Trimming took 8 bases from V and 6 from J, leaving 13 bases between them. The CDR3 has 13 residues. Here the CDR3 reads CASRQGGAGELFF. In nucleotides, the CDR3 is TGTGCCAGCCGACAGGGAGGCGCCGGGGAGCTGTTTTTT.